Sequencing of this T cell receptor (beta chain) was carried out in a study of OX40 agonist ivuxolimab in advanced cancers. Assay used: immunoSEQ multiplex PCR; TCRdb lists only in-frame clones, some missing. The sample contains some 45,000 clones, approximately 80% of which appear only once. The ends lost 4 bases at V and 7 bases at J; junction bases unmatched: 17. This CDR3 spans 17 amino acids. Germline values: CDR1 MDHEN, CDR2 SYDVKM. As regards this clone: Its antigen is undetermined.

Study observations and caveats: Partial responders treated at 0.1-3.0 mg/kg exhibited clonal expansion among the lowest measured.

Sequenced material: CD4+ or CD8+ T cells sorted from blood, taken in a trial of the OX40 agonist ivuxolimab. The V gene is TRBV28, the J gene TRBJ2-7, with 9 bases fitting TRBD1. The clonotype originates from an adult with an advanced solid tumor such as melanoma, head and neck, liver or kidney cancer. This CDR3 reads CASSSNLGGTGRWEQYF. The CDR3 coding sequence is TGTGCCAGCAGTTCGAACCTGGGCGGGACAGGGAGGTGGGAGCAGTACTTC.